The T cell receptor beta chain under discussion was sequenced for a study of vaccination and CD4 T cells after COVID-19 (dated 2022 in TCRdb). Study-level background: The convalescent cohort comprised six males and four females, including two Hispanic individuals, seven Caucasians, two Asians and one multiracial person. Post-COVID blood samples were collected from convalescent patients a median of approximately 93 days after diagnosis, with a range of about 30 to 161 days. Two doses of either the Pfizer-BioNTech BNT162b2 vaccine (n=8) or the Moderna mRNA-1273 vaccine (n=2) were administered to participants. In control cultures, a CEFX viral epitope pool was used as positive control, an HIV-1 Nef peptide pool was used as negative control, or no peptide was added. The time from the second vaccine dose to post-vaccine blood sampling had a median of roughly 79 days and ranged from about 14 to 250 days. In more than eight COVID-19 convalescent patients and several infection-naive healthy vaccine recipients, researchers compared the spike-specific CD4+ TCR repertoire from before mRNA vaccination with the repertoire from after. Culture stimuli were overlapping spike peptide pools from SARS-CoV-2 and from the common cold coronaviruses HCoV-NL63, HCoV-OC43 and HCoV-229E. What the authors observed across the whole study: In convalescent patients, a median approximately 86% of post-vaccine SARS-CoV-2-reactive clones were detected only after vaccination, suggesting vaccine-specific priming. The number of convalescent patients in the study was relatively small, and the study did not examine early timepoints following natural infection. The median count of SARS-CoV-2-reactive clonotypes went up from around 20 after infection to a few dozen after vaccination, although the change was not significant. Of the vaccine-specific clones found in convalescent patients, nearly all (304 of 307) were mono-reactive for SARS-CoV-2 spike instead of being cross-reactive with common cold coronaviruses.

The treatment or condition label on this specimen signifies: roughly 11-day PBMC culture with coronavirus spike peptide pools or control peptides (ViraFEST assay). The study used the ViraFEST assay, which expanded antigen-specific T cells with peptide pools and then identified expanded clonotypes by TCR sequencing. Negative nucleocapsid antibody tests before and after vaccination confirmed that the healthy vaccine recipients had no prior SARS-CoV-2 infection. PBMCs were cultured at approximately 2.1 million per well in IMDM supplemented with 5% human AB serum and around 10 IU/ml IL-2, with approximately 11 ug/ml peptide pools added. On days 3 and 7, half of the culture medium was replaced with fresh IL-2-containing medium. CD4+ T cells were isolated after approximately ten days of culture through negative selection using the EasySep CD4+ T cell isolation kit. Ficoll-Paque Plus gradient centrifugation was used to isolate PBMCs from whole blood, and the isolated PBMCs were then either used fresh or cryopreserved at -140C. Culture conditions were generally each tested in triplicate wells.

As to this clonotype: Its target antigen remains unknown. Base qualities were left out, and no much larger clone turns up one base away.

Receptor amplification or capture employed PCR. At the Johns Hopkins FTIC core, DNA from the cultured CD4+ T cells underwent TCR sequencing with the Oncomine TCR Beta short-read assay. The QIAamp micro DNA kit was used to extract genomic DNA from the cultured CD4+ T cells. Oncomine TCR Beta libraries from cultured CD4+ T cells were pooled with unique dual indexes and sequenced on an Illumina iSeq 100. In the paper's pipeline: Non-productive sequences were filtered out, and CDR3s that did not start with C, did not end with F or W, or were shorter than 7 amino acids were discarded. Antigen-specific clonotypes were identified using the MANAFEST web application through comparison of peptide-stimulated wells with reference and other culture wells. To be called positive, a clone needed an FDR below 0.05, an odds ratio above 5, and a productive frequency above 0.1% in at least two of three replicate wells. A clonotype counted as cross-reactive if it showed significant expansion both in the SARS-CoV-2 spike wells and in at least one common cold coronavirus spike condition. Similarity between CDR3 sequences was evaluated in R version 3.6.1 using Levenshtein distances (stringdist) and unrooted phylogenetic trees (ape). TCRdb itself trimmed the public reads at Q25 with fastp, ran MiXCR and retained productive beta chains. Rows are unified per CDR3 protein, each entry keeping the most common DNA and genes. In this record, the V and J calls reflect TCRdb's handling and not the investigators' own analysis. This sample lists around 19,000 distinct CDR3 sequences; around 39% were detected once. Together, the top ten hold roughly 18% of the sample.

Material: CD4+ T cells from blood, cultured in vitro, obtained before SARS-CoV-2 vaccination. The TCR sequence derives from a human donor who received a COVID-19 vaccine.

This receptor carries the CDR3 CATSITGRQPQHF. The nucleotides are TGTGCCACCAGCATCACAGGGCGCCAGCCCCAGCATTTT. The chain is assembled from TRBV15 and TRBJ1-5; possibly the D gene is TRBD1, per 6 matching bases. The germline V gene (reference sequence) provides CDR1 LNHNV and CDR2 YYDKDF. From the cysteine up to the phenylalanine, the CDR3 has a length of 13 residues. Just the 39-base CDR3 DNA is kept, in frame starting at base 1. Trimming at the junction amounts to 4 bases on V and 7 bases on J, and the germline ends lie 11 bases apart.